This TCR beta chain was sequenced for a study of T cell responses to AZD1222 COVID-19 vaccine. The wider study: Recipients boosted at about 4 weeks or about 12 weeks are pooled.

About this clone itself: Its target is unknown.

The CDR3 consists of 17 residues. Germline assignment: CDR1 LNHDA and CDR2 SQIVND (reference sequence). With V trimmed by 5 bases and J by 2 bases, 10 bases remained unmatched. Study conclusions and caveats: Donors were largely white British and mainly female; clonal diversity was possibly underestimated. The repertoires were collected only after the peak T cell response. The study reported that nearly half of spike-specific TCRs target unmutated variant regions.

TCRdb's table, derived via immunoSEQ multiplex PCR, lists solely in-frame clones and lacks some. The repertoire consists of about 86,000 clones, with around 90% occurring once and the leading ten covering 2% to 2.5%. The sample was peripheral blood, taken on day 0 of AZD1222 vaccination. The sequence derives from an adult in good health. This chain uses TRBV19 with TRBJ2-1; 9 bases agree with TRBD2. The CDR3 protein is CASSFTLAGAAYNEQFF. CDR3 DNA sequence: TGTGCCAGTAGTTTCACCTTAGCGGGAGCAGCCTACAATGAGCAGTTCTTC.